Sequencing of this T cell receptor beta chain was carried out in a study of shared clonotypes between healthy human individuals. The wider study: A couple of female and a few male donors aged 18 to 49 were enrolled. Whole-study results and caveats: Across a few donors, naive CD4 shared 5% to 6%, naive CD8 less than 4%, memory CD4 2% to 2.5%, memory CD8 0.4%. Researchers sampled only blood; tissue repertoires likely differ.

Clones were sequenced by immunoSEQ multiplex PCR, and TCRdb holds only the in-frame ones, with some missing. The sample yields about 990,000 clones, around 78% seen once. Between the trimmed V and J ends, which lost 0 bases and 5 bases, there was a span of 10 bases. Germline loops: CDR1 LGHNA, CDR2 YNFKEQ. The CDR3 contains 15 residues. Notes on this clone: The antigen is undetermined.

V is TRBV4-2 and J is TRBJ1-4; no clear D. This TCR came from a man aged 18 to 35 in good health. Some clones in this sample may be carry-over from other donors' samples. Sequenced material: memory CD4+ T cells from PBMCs. Subset in this sample: CD45RA-negative fraction. The CDR3 bases are TGTGCCAGCAGCCAAGAGGGAACAGAAAATGAAAAACTGTTTTTT. It specifies CASSQEGTENEKLFF.